Listed here are 2 T cell receptor beta chains from one sample, sequenced in a study of T cell responses to AZD1222 COVID-19 vaccine. TCRdb's copy holds only in-frame clones and misses some; the assay was immunoSEQ multiplex PCR. Of 80,000 or so clones in the sample, roughly 90% are singletons; the top ten hold about 4.8%. Sequencing was performed on peripheral blood, taken on day 0 of MenACWY control vaccination. Receptor source: an adult in good health.

The V call is TRBV6-5, the J call TRBJ1-2; 7 bases are shared with TRBD1. V gave up 6 bases and J gave up 4 bases; unmatched junction bases: 11. This CDR3 has 15 residues. Looked up from germline, CDR1 is MNHEY and CDR2 is SVGAGI. The CDR3 region is CASRLTGVPTYGYTF. CDR3 in DNA: TGTGCCAGCAGATTAACAGGGGTCCCTACCTATGGCTACACCTTC.

The chain recombines TRBV3-1 (or the pseudogene TRBV3-2) with TRBJ1-4, with a weak D call TRBD1 (6 bases). Per the germline V gene, CDR1 is LGHDT and CDR2 is YNNKEL (reference sequence). The CDR3 has 14 residues. Trimming cost V 4 bases and J 6 bases, with 12 bases left between them. CDR3 nucleotide sequence: TGTGCCAGCAGCCTCAGGGGATCGGATGAAAAACTGTTTTTT. The encoded protein is CASSLRGSDEKLFF.